A selection of T cell receptor beta chains follows, all from one sample in a study of T-cell reconstitution after alpha-beta-depleted transplantation in children. TCRdb analysed the PCR reads with MiXCR anew, one entry per CDR3 protein. The sample consists of 250,000 to 300,000 distinct CDR3 sequences, more than 9% of them appearing once. The sample in question was peripheral blood, obtained 180 days after TCRalphabeta/CD19-depleted stem cell transplant. These receptors were taken from a male patient between 2 and 15 years old who had a stem cell transplant for chronic granulomatous disease, so the T cells may come from the graft donor. Both conserved end residues are part of each CDR3. A D gene is named only where the DNA matches it firmly. The size entry is marked missing in some rows and otherwise reads once, few, many or a size class.

V: TRBV28; size: many; J: TRBJ1-5; D: TRBD1; CDR3: CASSSNGREWGQGDQPQHF; DNA: TGTGCCAGCAGCTCCAACGGGCGGGAGTGGGGACAGGGCGATCAGCCCCAGCATTTT
V: TRBV4-2; size: few; J: TRBJ1-4; D: NA; CDR3: CASSPKRVTTNEKLFF; DNA: TGTGCCAGCAGCCCCAAGCGGGTTACCACTAATGAAAAACTGTTTTTT
V: TRBV5-6; size: many; J: TRBJ2-5; D: NA; CDR3: CASSLMGYGMETQYF; DNA: TGTGCCAGCAGCTTGATGGGGTATGGTATGGAGACCCAGTACTTC
V: TRBV11-2; size: many; J: TRBJ2-1; D: TRBD2; CDR3: CASSLGSVGLAYGEQFF; DNA: TGTGCCAGCAGCTTAGGGAGTGTGGGACTAGCCTATGGTGAGCAGTTCTTC
V: TRBV5-5; size: few; J: TRBJ2-3; D: TRBD2; CDR3: CASSLGRTSGGAGTDTQYF; DNA: TGTGCCAGCAGCTTGGGGAGGACTAGCGGGGGGGCGGGCACAGATACGCAGTATTTT
V: TRBV10-3; size: many; J: TRBJ2-5; D: TRBD1; CDR3: CAISIRQGWQETQYF; DNA: TGTGCCATCAGCATAAGACAGGGATGGCAAGAGACCCAGTACTTC
V: TRBV5-1; size: many; J: TRBJ2-7; D: NA; CDR3: CASRPDVGGEQYF; DNA: TGCGCCAGCAGACCCGACGTAGGGGGCGAGCAGTACTTC
V: TRBV6-5; size: many; J: TRBJ2-2; D: NA; CDR3: CASSYLPVPNTGELFF; DNA: TGTGCCAGCAGTTACCTCCCGGTCCCGAACACCGGGGAGCTGTTTTTT
V: TRBV6-1; size: few; J: TRBJ2-7; D: NA; CDR3: CASSPGPSPLYEQYF; DNA: TGTGCCAGCTCCCCAGGGCCTAGTCCCCTCTACGAGCAGTACTTC
V: TRBV11-2; size: many; J: TRBJ2-3; D: TRBD2; CDR3: CASSLAILAGTDTQYF; DNA: TGTGCCAGCAGCTTAGCTATCCTAGCGGGGACAGATACGCAGTATTTT
V: TRBV6-5; size: many; J: TRBJ2-7; D: NA; CDR3: CASSYRRDHYEQYF; DNA: TGTGCCAGCAGTTATCGCAGGGACCACTACGAGCAGTACTTC
V: TRBV20-1; size: many; J: TRBJ2-2; D: TRBD2; CDR3: CSARRAGDFPGELFF; DNA: TGCAGTGCTAGGAGAGCGGGAGACTTCCCCGGGGAGCTGTTTTTT
V: TRBV7-8; size: many; J: TRBJ1-4; D: NA; CDR3: CASRSIKGSEKLFF; DNA: TGTGCCAGCAGATCCATCAAAGGCAGTGAAAAACTGTTTTTT
V: TRBV9; size: many; J: TRBJ2-7; D: TRBD1; CDR3: CASSPGQGAYEQYF; DNA: TGTGCCAGCAGCCCCGGACAGGGGGCCTACGAGCAGTACTTC
V: TRBV7-2; size: many; J: TRBJ2-7; D: NA; CDR3: CASSLGPVETYEQYF; DNA: TGTGCCAGCAGCTTAGGGCCGGTGGAAACCTACGAGCAGTACTTC
V: TRBV7-2; size: NA; J: TRBJ2-6; D: NA; CDR3: CASSPSGGGANVLTF; DNA: TGTGCCAGCAGCCCGTCAGGGGGGGGGGCCAACGTCCTGACTTTC
V: TRBV29-1; size: many; J: TRBJ1-4; D: TRBD1; CDR3: CSVDLEGTGRLFF; DNA: TGCAGCGTTGATCTGGAAGGGACAGGACGCTTGTTTTTT
V: TRBV20-1; size: many; J: TRBJ1-2; D: TRBD1; CDR3: CSASDRGRNYGYTF; DNA: TGCAGTGCGAGCGACAGGGGGCGGAACTATGGCTACACCTTC
V: TRBV7-9; size: many; J: TRBJ2-7; D: NA; CDR3: CASSFPGSYEQYF; DNA: TGTGCCAGCAGCTTCCCAGGATCTTACGAGCAGTACTTC
V: TRBV4-3; size: many; J: TRBJ2-5; D: NA; CDR3: CASSQDLGWETQYF; DNA: TGCGCCAGCAGCCAAGATCTAGGTTGGGAGACCCAGTACTTC
V: TRBV21-1; size: many; J: TRBJ1-5; D: NA; CDR3: CASSKRGDPRSNQPQHF; DNA: TGTGCCAGCAGCAAAAGGGGGGACCCGCGGAGCAATCAGCCCCAGCATTTT
V: TRBV15; size: few; J: TRBJ2-7; D: TRBD2; CDR3: CATSRTGTSRDEQYF; DNA: TGTGCCACCAGCAGGACCGGGACTAGCCGGGACGAGCAGTACTTC
V: TRBV10-3; size: many; J: TRBJ1-2; D: NA; CDR3: CAISQGSQLDYGYTF; DNA: TGTGCCATCAGTCAGGGATCCCAATTAGACTATGGCTACACCTTC
V: TRBV5-5; size: many; J: TRBJ2-3; D: NA; CDR3: CASSLVSSTDTQYF; DNA: TGTGCCAGCAGCTTGGTCTCTAGCACAGATACGCAGTATTTT
V: TRBV5-1; size: NA; J: TRBJ2-4; D: NA; CDR3: CASSPGPYPFGGTIAKNIQYF; DNA: TGCGCCAGCAGCCCCGGACCGTACCCATTTGGAGGCACGATAGCCAAAAACATTCAGTACTTC
V: TRBV20-1; size: many; J: TRBJ2-5; D: TRBD2; CDR3: CSARDSHRGTSGWGIETQYF; DNA: TGCAGTGCTAGAGATTCCCACCGAGGGACTAGCGGGTGGGGTATCGAGACCCAGTACTTC
V: TRBV4-2; size: many; J: TRBJ2-1; D: NA; CDR3: CASSQVSGEQFF; DNA: TGTGCCAGCAGCCAAGTTTCTGGTGAGCAGTTCTTC
V: TRBV7-6; size: few; J: TRBJ1-4; D: NA; CDR3: CASSRRRATNEKLFF; DNA: TGTGCCAGCAGCAGAAGACGGGCAACTAATGAAAAACTGTTTTTT
V: TRBV28; size: many; J: TRBJ1-5; D: TRBD1; CDR3: CASSFESGAGGRGNQPQHF; DNA: TGTGCCAGCAGTTTCGAATCTGGGGCAGGGGGTAGGGGCAATCAGCCCCAGCATTTT
V: TRBV7-7; size: many; J: TRBJ2-5; D: NA; CDR3: CASSSLDSSRVETQYF; DNA: TGTGCCAGCAGCAGCCTTGACAGTTCGAGGGTAGAGACCCAGTACTTC
V: TRBV6-1; size: many; J: TRBJ2-2; D: NA; CDR3: CASSLLGGGGYGTGELFF; DNA: TGTGCCAGCAGCCTCTTGGGGGGAGGGGGCTATGGCACCGGGGAGCTGTTTTTT
V: TRBV20-1; size: many; J: TRBJ2-7; D: NA; CDR3: CSASNSAALYEQYF; DNA: TGCAGTGCTAGCAATTCGGCGGCCCTCTACGAGCAGTACTTC
V: TRBV28; size: many; J: TRBJ2-2; D: NA; CDR3: CASEVLNTGELFF; DNA: TGTGCCAGCGAGGTCTTGAACACCGGGGAGCTGTTTTTT
V: TRBV9; size: many; J: TRBJ2-7; D: TRBD2; CDR3: CASSVASGRETEQYF; DNA: TGTGCCAGCAGCGTAGCTAGCGGGAGGGAGACCGAGCAGTACTTC
V: TRBV20-1; size: many; J: TRBJ2-1; D: NA; CDR3: CSAYSRGLLYNEQFF; DNA: TGCAGTGCCTACTCAAGAGGACTTCTCTACAATGAGCAGTTCTTC
V: TRBV2; size: NA; J: TRBJ1-5; D: NA; CDR3: CASNGVVGQPQHF; DNA: TGTGCCAGCAATGGTGTGGTGGGTCAGCCCCAGCATTTT
V: TRBV9; size: many; J: TRBJ2-7; D: TRBD1; CDR3: CASSVVQDRGLNEQYF; DNA: TGTGCCAGCAGCGTAGTACAAGACAGGGGGCTAAACGAGCAGTACTTC
V: TRBV20-1; size: many; J: TRBJ2-7; D: TRBD2; CDR3: CSARDEREGTYEQYF; DNA: TGCAGTGCTAGAGATGAGCGGGAGGGGACCTACGAGCAGTACTTC
V: TRBV25-1; size: many; J: TRBJ2-2; D: NA; CDR3: CASTRRGFGPGELFF; DNA: TGTGCCAGCACCCGAAGGGGATTTGGCCCCGGGGAGCTGTTTTTT